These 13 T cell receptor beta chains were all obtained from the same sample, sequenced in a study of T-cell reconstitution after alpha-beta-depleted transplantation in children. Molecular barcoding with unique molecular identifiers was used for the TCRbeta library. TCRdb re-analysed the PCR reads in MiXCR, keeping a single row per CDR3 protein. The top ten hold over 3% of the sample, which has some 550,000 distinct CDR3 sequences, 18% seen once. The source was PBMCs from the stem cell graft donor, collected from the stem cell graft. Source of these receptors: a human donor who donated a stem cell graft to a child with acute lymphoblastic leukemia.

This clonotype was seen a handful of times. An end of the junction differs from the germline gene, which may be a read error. CDR3 sequence reads: CASSFDRGTQIF. The CDR3 nucleotides read TGTGCCAGCAGCTTCGACAGGGGGACCCAAATCTTC. The chain recombines TRBV7-2 with TRBJ2-7; 9 bases agree with TRBD1. Germline V gene data show CDR1 as SGHTA and CDR2 as FQGNSA. The CDR3 contains 12 residues.

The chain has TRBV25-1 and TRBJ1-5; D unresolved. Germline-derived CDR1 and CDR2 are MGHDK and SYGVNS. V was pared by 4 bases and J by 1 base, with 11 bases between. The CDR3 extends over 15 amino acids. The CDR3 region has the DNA TGTGCCAGCAGTGGAAACCCGGCGAGCAATCAGCCCCAGCATTTT. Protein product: CASSGNPASNQPQHF.

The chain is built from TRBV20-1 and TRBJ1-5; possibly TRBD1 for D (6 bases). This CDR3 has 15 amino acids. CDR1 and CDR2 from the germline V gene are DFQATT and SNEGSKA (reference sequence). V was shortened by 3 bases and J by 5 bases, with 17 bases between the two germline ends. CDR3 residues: CSARRDAGADQPQHF. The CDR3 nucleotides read TGCAGTGCTAGGAGGGATGCAGGGGCTGATCAGCCCCAGCATTTT.

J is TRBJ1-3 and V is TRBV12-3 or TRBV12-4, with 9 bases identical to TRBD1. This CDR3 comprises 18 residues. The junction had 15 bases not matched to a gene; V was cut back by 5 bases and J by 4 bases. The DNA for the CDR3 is TGTGCCAGCAGTAACCGGGACAGGGAATTGTTCTCCGGAAACACCATATATTTT. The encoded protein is CASSNRDRELFSGNTIYF.

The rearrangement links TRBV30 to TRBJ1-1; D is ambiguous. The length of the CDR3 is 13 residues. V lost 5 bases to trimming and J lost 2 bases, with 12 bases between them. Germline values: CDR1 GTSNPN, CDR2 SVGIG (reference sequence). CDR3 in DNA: TGTGCCTGGGGATACTTTTTTAACACTGAAGCTTTCTTT. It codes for CAWGYFFNTEAFF.

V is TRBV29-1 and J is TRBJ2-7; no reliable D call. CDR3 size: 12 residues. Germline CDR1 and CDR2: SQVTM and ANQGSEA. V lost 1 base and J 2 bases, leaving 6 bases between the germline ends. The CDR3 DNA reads TGCAGCGTTGAAGTCGAGGCCTACGAGCAGTACTTC. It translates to CSVEVEAYEQYF.

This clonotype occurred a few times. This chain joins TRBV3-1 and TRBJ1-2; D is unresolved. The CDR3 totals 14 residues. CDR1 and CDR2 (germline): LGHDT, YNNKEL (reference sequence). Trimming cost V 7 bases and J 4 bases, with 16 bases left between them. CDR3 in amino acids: CASTLTARSYGYTF. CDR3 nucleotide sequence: TGTGCCAGCACCCTAACCGCCAGGAGCTATGGCTACACCTTC. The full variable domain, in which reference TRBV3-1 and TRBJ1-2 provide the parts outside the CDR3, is DTAVSQTPKYLVTQMGNDKSIKCEQNLGHDTMYWYKQDSKKFLKIMFSYNNKELIINETVPNRFSPKSPDKAHLNLHINSLELGDSAVYFCASTLTARSYGYTFGSGTRLTVV.

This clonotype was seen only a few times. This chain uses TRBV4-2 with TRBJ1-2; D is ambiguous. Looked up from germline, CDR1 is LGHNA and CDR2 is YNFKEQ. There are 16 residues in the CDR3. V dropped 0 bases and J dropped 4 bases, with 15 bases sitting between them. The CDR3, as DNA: TGTGCCAGCAGCCAAGATCGGGAAAGAGGAAGCTATGGCTACACCTTC. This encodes CASSQDRERGSYGYTF.

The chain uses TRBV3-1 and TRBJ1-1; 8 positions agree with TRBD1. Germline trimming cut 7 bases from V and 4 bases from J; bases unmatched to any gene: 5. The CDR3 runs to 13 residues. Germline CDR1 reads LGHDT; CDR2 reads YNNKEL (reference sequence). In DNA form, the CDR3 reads TGTGCCAGCACCAGGGGGCGAGGCACTGAAGCTTTCTTT. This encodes CASTRGRGTEAFF.

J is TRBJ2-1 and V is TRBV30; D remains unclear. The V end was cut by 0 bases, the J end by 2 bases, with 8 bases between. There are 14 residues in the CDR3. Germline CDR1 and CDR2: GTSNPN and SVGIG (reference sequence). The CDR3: CAWSVGNTYNEQFF. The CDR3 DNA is TGTGCCTGGAGTGTAGGTAATACCTACAATGAGCAGTTCTTC.

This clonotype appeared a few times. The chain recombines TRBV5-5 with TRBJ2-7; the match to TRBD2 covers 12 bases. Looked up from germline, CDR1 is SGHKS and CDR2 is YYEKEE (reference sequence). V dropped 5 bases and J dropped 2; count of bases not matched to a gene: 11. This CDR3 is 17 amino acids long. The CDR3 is CASSKPGLAGLTYEQYF. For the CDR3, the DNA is TGTGCCAGCAGTAAACCGGGACTAGCGGGCCTAACCTACGAGCAGTACTTC.

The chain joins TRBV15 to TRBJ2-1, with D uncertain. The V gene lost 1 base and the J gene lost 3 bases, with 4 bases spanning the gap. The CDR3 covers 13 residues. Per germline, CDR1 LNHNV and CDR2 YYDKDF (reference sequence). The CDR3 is CATSRGDYNEQFF. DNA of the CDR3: TGTGCCACCAGCAGAGGGGACTACAATGAGCAGTTCTTC.

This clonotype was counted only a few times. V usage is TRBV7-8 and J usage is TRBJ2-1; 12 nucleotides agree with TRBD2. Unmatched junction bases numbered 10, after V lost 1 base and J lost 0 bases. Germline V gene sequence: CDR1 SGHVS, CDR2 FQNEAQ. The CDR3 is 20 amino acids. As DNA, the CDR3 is TGTGCCAGCAGCTTAGTTGCCGGGACTAGCGGGCTGAGCTCCTACAATGAGCAGTTCTTC. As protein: CASSLVAGTSGLSSYNEQFF.